The 27 T cell receptor beta chains listed next were all sequenced from one sample in a study of early T cells in non-severe SARS-CoV-2 infection. TCRdb processed the 5' RACE reads anew with MiXCR; each CDR3 protein has one entry. Of about 29,000 distinct CDR3 sequences listed, roughly 5.6% are singletons. Sample: whole blood. The receptors derive from an adult who was a healthcare worker with PCR-confirmed SARS-CoV-2 infection or an uninfected control (not recorded which).

This clonotype came up a few times. The V and J genes are TRBV7-2 and TRBJ2-4; D may be TRBD2 (7 bases). CDR3 length: 14 residues. Trimming cost V 3 bases and J 6 bases, with 12 bases left between them. The germline V gene has CDR1 SGHTA and CDR2 FQGNSA. CDR3 bases: TGTGCCAGCAGCTTGAAGGGGGGGCTAAACATTCAGTACTTC. Residues: CASSLKGGLNIQYF.

The chain couples TRBV11-2 to TRBJ1-6, with 7 positions matching TRBD1. Germline assignment: CDR1 SGHAT and CDR2 FQNNGV. This CDR3 region has 14 residues. The junction had 4 bases not matched to a gene; V was cut back by 4 bases and J by 7 bases. The CDR3 protein is CASSSGTANSPLHF. The CDR3 DNA follows: TGTGCCAGCAGCTCCGGGACAGCCAATTCACCCCTCCACTTT.

The chain couples TRBV7-9 to TRBJ2-2; 9 bases fit TRBD1. The CDR3 is 15 amino acids. Unmatched junction bases numbered 3, after V lost 3 bases and J lost 4 bases. In germline, CDR1 is SEHNR, CDR2 FQNEAQ (reference sequence). The CDR3 is CASSFVTGGTGELFF. CDR3 coding DNA: TGTGCCAGCAGCTTTGTGACAGGGGGCACCGGGGAGCTGTTTTTT.

This clonotype came up a few times. The gene calls are TRBV6-2 or TRBV6-3 and TRBJ1-3; 7 bases fit TRBD1. V was pared by 4 bases and J by 2 bases, with 2 bases of the junction left unmatched. The V gene's germline CDR1 is MNHEY and CDR2 SVGEGT. The CDR3 contains 14 residues. CDR3 coding DNA: TGTGCCAGCAGTTCCGGACAGGCTGGAAACACCATATATTTT. It encodes CASSSGQAGNTIYF.

This clonotype was counted ten times or more. The V call is TRBV7-9, the J call TRBJ1-1; 7 bases agree with TRBD1. The trim removed 1 base at V and 2 bases at J, leaving 1 base unmatched. The CDR3 is made up of 14 amino acids. Germline V lookup: CDR1 SEHNR, CDR2 FQNEAQ (reference sequence). This CDR3 is CASSLGQGNTEAFF. The CDR3 DNA is TGTGCCAGCAGCTTAGGACAGGGTAACACTGAAGCTTTCTTT.

The CDR3 reads CASSQDGTRNTEAFF. CDR3 DNA: TGCGCCAGCAGCCAAGATGGTACCAGGAACACTGAAGCTTTCTTT. V is TRBV4-3 and J is TRBJ1-1; no definite D call. V lost 0 bases, J lost 1 base, and 9 bases lay in between. The CDR3 is 15 amino acids. Germline V gene lookup returns CDR1 LGHNA and CDR2 YSLEER.

This clonotype has ten or more counts. The J gene is TRBJ2-2, the V gene TRBV7-8; D unresolved. There are 16 residues in the CDR3. V lost 5 bases, J lost 4 bases, and 17 bases lay in between. The germline CDR1 and CDR2 sequences are SGHVS and FQNEAQ. The CDR3 DNA reads TGTGCCAGCAGCCTCGTCGTGGCAGGCGCCACCGGGGAGCTGTTTTTT. The encoded protein is CASSLVVAGATGELFF.

This clonotype was observed many times. This chain links TRBV7-8 with TRBJ2-3; D remains unclear. V shed 1 base and J shed 3 bases, with 8 bases lying between them. Per the germline V gene, CDR1 is SGHVS and CDR2 is FQNEAQ. This CDR3 region has 14 residues. The CDR3, as DNA: TGTGCCAGCAGCTTAGGAGTGGGTACAGATACGCAGTATTTT. Amino acid sequence: CASSLGVGTDTQYF.

This clonotype showed up just a few times. V and J are TRBV11-2 and TRBJ1-5, with TRBD1 matching 7 bases. J gave up 0 bases and V 5 bases, and 4 bases lay outside the gene matches. The CDR3 has 15 amino acids. Per germline, CDR1 SGHAT and CDR2 FQNNGV. The chain's CDR3 is CASSQTGDSNQPQHF. CDR3 DNA: TGTGCCAGCAGCCAAACAGGGGATAGCAATCAGCCCCAGCATTTT.

The chain combines TRBV28 with TRBJ2-5, with 12 positions matching TRBD2. The germline V gene encodes CDR1 MDHEN and CDR2 SYDVKM. CDR3 length: 18 residues. After removal of 3 bases from V and 4 bases from J, the junction contained 12 bases not matched to a gene. The chain's CDR3 is CASSFLSRLAGVRETQYF. DNA for the CDR3: TGTGCCAGCAGTTTCCTGTCGCGACTAGCGGGAGTGCGAGAGACCCAGTACTTC. The full variable domain, with the rest looked up from reference TRBV28 and TRBJ2-5, is DVKVTQSSRYLVKRTGEKVFLECVQDMDHENMFWYRQDPGLGLRLIYFSYDVKMKEKGDIPEGYSVSREKKERFSLILESASTNQTSMYLCASSFLSRLAGVRETQYFGPGTRLLVL.

This clonotype was found a few times. A much more abundant neighbour one base away suggests this may be a read error. The rearrangement joins TRBV7-9 to TRBJ2-1, with TRBD1 matching 11 bases. This CDR3 has 16 amino acids. Germline V gene lookup returns CDR1 SEHNR and CDR2 FQNEAQ (reference sequence). The CDR3 DNA reads TGTGCCAGCAGCTCACCGGACAGGGGGCCCTACAATGTGCAGTTCTTC. Protein sequence: CASSSPDRGPYNVQFF.

The V and J genes are TRBV7-9 and TRBJ2-3; D may be TRBD1 (6 bases). Germline V gene data show CDR1 as SEHNR and CDR2 as FQNEAQ (reference sequence). Trimming shortened V by 4 bases and J by 0 bases, and 8 bases separated the two germline ends. The CDR3 length is 14 residues. DNA of the CDR3: TGTGCCAGCAGCTCCGGGACAAGCACAGATACGCAGTATTTT. The encoded protein is CASSSGTSTDTQYF.

This clonotype was seen a few times. The rearrangement links TRBV7-2 to TRBJ1-1; D is unresolved. Germline V lookup: CDR1 SGHTA, CDR2 FQGNSA. CDR3 size: 12 residues. V gave up 2 bases and J gave up 7 bases, with 8 bases separating them. The CDR3 DNA sequence: TGTGCCAGCAGCTTATACGCCGGTGAAGCTTTCTTT. It codes for CASSLYAGEAFF.

This clonotype was picked up a small number of times. Germline and junction disagree at one end, which may indicate a read error. This sequence joins TRBV29-1 and TRBJ1-1, with no clear D. The CDR3 has 13 amino acids. Germline V gene sequence: CDR1 SQVTM, CDR2 ANQGSEA. CDR3 coding DNA: TGCAGCGTCGAAGTGGGAATTGGGGCTGAAGCTTTCTTT. Residues: CSVEVGIGAEAFF.

This clonotype was picked up many times. The V call is TRBV19, the J call TRBJ1-5; a possible D gene is TRBD1 (5 bases). V was pared by 3 bases and J by 2 bases, with 8 bases between. This CDR3 comprises 14 residues. The germline V gene encodes CDR1 LNHDA and CDR2 SQIVND (reference sequence). CDR3 sequence reads: CASSIRVGNQPQHF. CDR3 bases: TGTGCCAGTAGTATCAGGGTTGGCAATCAGCCCCAGCATTTT.

This clonotype has just a few counts. V is TRBV6-6 and J is TRBJ2-7, with 8 bases identical to TRBD2. The CDR3 loop spans 14 amino acids. V trimming: 7 bases; J trimming: 7 bases; junction bases outside the gene matches: 12. Per the germline V gene, CDR1 is MNHNY and CDR2 is SVGAGI (reference sequence). The CDR3 DNA reads TGTGCCAGCACCCCGACTAGCGCCCCGGGAGAGCAGTACTTC. Its protein product is CASTPTSAPGEQYF.

This clonotype was seen a handful of times. V usage is TRBV30 and J usage is TRBJ2-1, with D tentatively TRBD2 (6 bases). Germline loops: CDR1 GTSNPN, CDR2 SVGIG (reference sequence). Between the trimmed V and J ends, which lost 3 bases and 3 bases, there was a span of 15 bases. This CDR3 has 15 amino acids. In nucleotides, the CDR3 is TGTGCCTGGAGCGGGTGGGACTCATACTACAATGAGCAGTTCTTC. Protein: CAWSGWDSYYNEQFF.

This clonotype appeared once. A read error is possible here, since a much larger clone lies one base away. This chain joins TRBV28 and TRBJ2-3, with D perhaps being TRBD1 or TRBD2 (5 bases each). Trimming cost V 4 bases and J 1 base, with 18 bases left between them. CDR1 and CDR2 (germline): MDHEN, SYDVKM. This CDR3 has 17 amino acids. CDR3 loop: CASSSPGGLSGTDTQYF. The CDR3 nucleotides read TGTGCCAGCAGTTCCCCTGGGGGTTTGTCTGGCACAGATACGCAGTATTTT.

The rearrangement uses TRBV30 and TRBJ2-2; D is unresolved. Trimming removed 3 bases at V and 1 base at J, with 3 bases between. CDR1 is GTSNPN, CDR2 SVGIG, per germline (reference sequence). This CDR3 region has 12 residues. This chain's CDR3 is CAWRENTGELFF. The DNA of the CDR3 is TGTGCCTGGAGGGAGAACACCGGGGAGCTGTTTTTT. The variable domain in full, completed from reference TRBV30 and TRBJ2-2, reads SQTIHQWPATLVQPVGSPLSLECTVEGTSNPNLYWYRQAAGRGLQLLFYSVGIGQISSEVPQNLSASRPQDRQFILSSKKLLLSDSGFYLCAWRENTGELFFGEGSRLTVL.

At least ten counts were recorded for this clonotype. The CDR3 protein is CASSLERESSDTQYF. DNA for the CDR3: TGTGCCAGCAGTTTGGAGCGGGAGAGTTCAGATACGCAGTATTTT. The chain recombines TRBV12-3 or TRBV12-4 with TRBJ2-3; 8 bases are a match to TRBD2. Germline trimming cut 3 bases from V and 4 bases from J; bases unmatched to any gene: 6. The CDR3 is 15 amino acids.

This clonotype was observed many times. V is TRBV7-9 and J is TRBJ1-2, with 10 bases that match TRBD1. The CDR3 extends over 15 amino acids. The germline gives CDR1 SEHNR, CDR2 FQNEAQ (reference sequence). After removal of 1 base from V and 8 bases from J, the junction contained 7 bases not matched to a gene. The CDR3 DNA reads TGTGCCAGCAGCTTAGAGGGACAGGGGACGTCGGGCTACACCTTC. It translates to CASSLEGQGTSGYTF. Using reference TRBV7-9 and TRBJ1-2 for the parts outside the CDR3, the full variable domain is DTGVSQNPRHKITKRGQNVTFRCDPISEHNRLYWYRQTLGQGPEFLTYFQNEAQLEKSRLLSDRFSAERPKGSFSTLEIQRTEQGDSAMYLCASSLEGQGTSGYTFGSGTRLTVV.

This clonotype was seen at least ten times. The chain employs TRBV6-2 or TRBV6-3 and TRBJ2-5; the match to TRBD2 covers 7 bases. The germline V gene encodes CDR1 MNHEY and CDR2 SVGEGT. J lost 4 bases, V lost 6 bases, and 11 bases had no gene match. The CDR3 runs to 15 residues. The CDR3: CASRTFAAGLETQYF. In DNA form, the CDR3 reads TGTGCCAGCAGGACCTTCGCAGCGGGGTTAGAGACCCAGTACTTC.

In this sample, this clonotype turned up a few times. This chain connects TRBV5-1 to TRBJ2-2; the D is unclear. Germline V gene sequence: CDR1 SGHRS, CDR2 YFSETQ. There are 14 residues in the CDR3. Trimming stripped 3 bases from V and 5 bases from J, with 11 bases between. CDR3 sequence: CASSSGAGTGELFF. The CDR3 DNA follows: TGCGCCAGCAGCTCCGGCGCTGGGACCGGGGAGCTGTTTTTT.

The chain links TRBV6-2 or TRBV6-3 to TRBJ1-1; D is undetermined. The CDR3 has 14 residues. V gave up 0 bases and J gave up 3 bases, with 8 bases separating them. CDR1 MNHEY and CDR2 SVGEGT come from the germline V gene. The CDR3 DNA follows: TGTGCCAGCAGTTACTCCGGTCAGCACACTGAAGCTTTCTTT. Translation: CASSYSGQHTEAFF.

This clonotype was detected ten times or more. The rearrangement joins TRBV10-2 to TRBJ2-1, with D uncertain. There are 13 residues in the CDR3. Germline lookup yields CDR1 WSHSY and CDR2 SAAADI. The V and J ends lost 4 bases and 4 bases respectively, with 8 bases between them. CDR3 protein: CASSGKSYNEQFF. The CDR3, as DNA: TGCGCCAGCAGTGGGAAATCTTACAATGAGCAGTTCTTC.

By proportion, this clonotype is medium-sized. The chain is built from TRBV5-1 and TRBJ1-5; perhaps TRBD1 as D (6 bases). Germline assignment: CDR1 SGHRS and CDR2 YFSETQ. V lost 3 bases, J lost 6 bases, and 13 bases lay in between. The CDR3 is made up of 14 amino acids. CDR3 region: CASSSTGFGQPQHF. CDR3 DNA sequence: TGCGCCAGCAGCTCGACAGGATTCGGTCAGCCCCAGCATTTT.

V is TRBV6-2 or TRBV6-3 and J is TRBJ2-1; D uncertain. The ends were cut back, 5 bases at V and 2 bases at J, with 13 bases in the middle. This CDR3 contains 15 residues. The germline CDR1 and CDR2 sequences are MNHEY and SVGEGT. For the CDR3, the DNA is TGTGCCAGCAGTCCCCAACGCGCCGCCTACAATGAGCAGTTCTTC. It specifies CASSPQRAAYNEQFF.